This T cell receptor beta chain was profiled in a study of T-cell memory formation after mild COVID-19. TCRdb reprocessed the 5' RACE reads via MiXCR and lists one record per CDR3 protein. The sample lists approximately 260,000 distinct CDR3 sequences, about 16% occurring once. V lost 1 base and J lost 5, with 11 bases in between. CDR3 length equals 14 residues. Germline CDR1 reads SSHAT; CDR2 reads FNYEAQ (reference sequence). Remarks on this clonotype: Its antigen is as yet unknown.

Study-wide results and limits: The study detected some responding clones in pre-infection memory, suggesting cross-reactive memory joined.

Sequencing input: PBMCs or a T cell subset sorted from them (not recorded which). The chain combines TRBV7-7 with TRBJ2-5, with no clear D. The sequence was obtained from a man between 18 and 35 years old who had mild COVID-19 (a few samples of this study predate the infection). Cell type and time point are not known. The CDR3 is CASSLVSAGETQYF. CDR3 sequence (DNA): TGTGCCAGCAGCTTAGTTTCAGCTGGGGAGACCCAGTACTTC.